The 21 T cell receptor beta chains below all came from one sample that was sequenced in a study of cytomegalovirus exposure and HLA in healthy donors. A multiplex PCR was run with 60 Vbeta primers and 13 Jbeta primers. The repertoire was sequenced with immunoSEQ multiplex PCR; TCRdb's copy has only in-frame clones and lacks some. The sample shows more than 45,000 clones, roughly 82% of them seen only once. Sequenced input: PBMCs. All receptors come from a man younger than 40 in good health and CMV-seronegative.

The table lists this clone with a few counts. The chain is built from TRBV4-1 and TRBJ2-3; TRBD1 agrees at 7 bases. V lost 4 bases and J lost 4; bases outside the gene matches: 17. The length of the CDR3 is 18 residues. Germline V gene lookup returns CDR1 MGHRA and CDR2 YSYEKL. This CDR3 is CASSPLFLRQGRSDTQYF. CDR3 nucleotides: TGCGCCAGCAGCCCACTATTCCTCCGACAGGGTAGATCAGATACGCAGTATTTT.

J is TRBJ2-7 and V is TRBV27, with 8 nucleotides matching TRBD1. After removal of 5 bases from V and 5 bases from J, the junction contained 14 bases not matched to a gene. Germline CDR1 and CDR2: MNHEY and SMNVEV (reference sequence). This CDR3 is built from 16 residues. The CDR3, as DNA: TGTGCCAGCAGTCTAAGGCCTCGGCAGGGGGCCAACGAGCAGTACTTC. Its protein product is CASSLRPRQGANEQYF.

This rearrangement joins TRBV4-1 to TRBJ2-1, with 9 bases lining up with TRBD1. The germline V gene has CDR1 MGHRA and CDR2 YSYEKL. V shed 0 bases and J 8 bases; nucleotides not matched to a gene: 5. The CDR3 consists of 15 residues. The CDR3 bases are TGCGCCAGCAGCCAAGAGTACAGGGGGCTCGATGAGCAGTTCTTC. Protein sequence: CASSQEYRGLDEQFF.

In its sample, this clone was seen once. The V and J genes are TRBV4-3 and TRBJ1-4, with a tentative D call TRBD1 (6 bases). CDR3 size: 18 residues. The V and J ends lost 1 base and 4 bases respectively, with 19 bases between them. CDR1 and CDR2 (germline): LGHNA, YSLEER. The CDR3 DNA sequence: TGCGCCAGCAGCCAAGGGGACACGGCCCTCCGATTTAATGAAAAACTGTTTTTT. This translates into CASSQGDTALRFNEKLFF.

The genes are TRBV5-1 and TRBJ2-7, with 7 bases matching TRBD2. J was trimmed by 0 bases and V by 6 bases; bases with no gene match: 6. CDR1 is SGHRS, CDR2 YFSETQ, per germline. CDR3 length: 14 amino acids. The CDR3 region has the DNA TGCGCCAGCACCTTAGCGGGCAGCTCCTACGAGCAGTACTTC. Translation: CASTLAGSSYEQYF.

The rearrangement joins TRBV29-1 to TRBJ2-7, with TRBD2 matching over 8 bases. Looked up from germline, CDR1 is SQVTM and CDR2 is ANQGSEA. V trimming: 5 bases; J trimming: 3 bases; junction bases outside the gene matches: 6. This CDR3 comprises 13 residues. DNA for the CDR3: TGCAGCGTTTTAGCGGGACCCCTCTACGAGCAGTACTTC. Its protein is CSVLAGPLYEQYF.

The rearrangement uses TRBV27 and TRBJ1-2; 9 bases line up with TRBD1. The CDR3 totals 13 residues. The V segment lost 7 bases and the J segment 6 bases; nucleotides outside the gene matches: 6. Germline CDR1 reads MNHEY; CDR2 reads SMNVEV (reference sequence). The CDR3 sequence is CASKGQGVDGYTF. The CDR3 DNA reads as TGTGCCAGCAAGGGACAGGGCGTAGATGGCTACACCTTC.

This chain uses TRBV5-1 with TRBJ2-7; the D gene is possibly TRBD1 (6 bases). This CDR3 region has 13 residues. V gave up 3 bases and J gave up 2 bases, with 9 bases separating them. Germline CDR1 reads SGHRS; CDR2 reads YFSETQ. CDR3 in DNA: TGCGCCAGCAGCTGGGGGCAGACCTACGAGCAGTACTTC. This sequence encodes CASSWGQTYEQYF.

The rearrangement joins TRBV30 to TRBJ1-1; 7 positions agree with TRBD1. The V gene end was trimmed by 4 bases and the J gene end by 1 base; junction bases not matched to a gene: 9. The CDR3 length is 15 residues. Germline V gives CDR1 GTSNPN, CDR2 SVGIG (reference sequence). In DNA form, the CDR3 reads TGTGCCTGGAAGGTAGGCAGGGGGACGAACACTGAAGCTTTCTTT. It encodes CAWKVGRGTNTEAFF.

This clone appeared once. The rearrangement joins TRBV19 to TRBJ2-3; TRBD2 agrees at 8 bases. Germline V gene data show CDR1 as LNHDA and CDR2 as SQIVND (reference sequence). The CDR3 length is 13 residues. Germline trimming cut 1 base from V and 7 bases from J; bases unmatched to any gene: 1. The CDR3 DNA follows: TGTGCCAGTAGTATAGCGGGGGGGAATACGCAGTATTTT. Protein sequence: CASSIAGGNTQYF.

In nucleotides, the CDR3 is TGCGCCAGCAGCCCGGTGGTAACAGCAGATCAGCCCCAGCATTTT. As protein: CASSPVVTADQPQHF. The chain links TRBV4-3 to TRBJ1-5, with D uncertain. The CDR3 is 15 residues long. Germline V gives CDR1 LGHNA, CDR2 YSLEER. The ends were cut back, 4 bases at V and 5 bases at J, with 15 bases in the middle.

The chain is built from TRBV6-5 and TRBJ2-5, with a weak D call TRBD1 (5 bases). The J call is doubtful: the DNA matches TRBJ2-7 better. Germline CDR1 is MNHEY and CDR2 is SVGAGI. The CDR3 is 14 amino acids. The CDR3 is CASSRQPYSYEQYF. DNA of the CDR3: TGTGCCAGCAGTCGACAGCCTTATTCCTACGAGCAGTACTTC.

The CDR3 nucleotides read TGTGCCAGCAGCTTAGCGTCAGTGAACACTGAAGCTTTCTTT. Its protein product is CASSLASVNTEAFF. The rearrangement joins TRBV7-9 to TRBJ1-1, with D hard to call. The V gene lost 0 bases and the J gene lost 0 bases, with 5 bases spanning the gap. The length of the CDR3 is 14 residues. Germline CDR1 SEHNR, CDR2 FQNEAQ (reference sequence). Drawing the rest from reference TRBV7-9 and TRBJ1-1, the complete variable domain is DTGVSQNPRHKITKRGQNVTFRCDPISEHNRLYWYRQTLGQGPEFLTYFQNEAQLEKSRLLSDRFSAERPKGSFSTLEIQRTEQGDSAMYLCASSLASVNTEAFFGQGTRLTVV.

The chain recombines TRBV7-8 with TRBJ1-2, with D hard to call. The germline V gene encodes CDR1 SGHVS and CDR2 FQNEAQ. V was pared by 3 bases and J by 1 base, with 12 bases between. CDR3 length: 15 amino acids. The CDR3 here is CASSFSQINNYGYTF. CDR3 sequence (DNA): TGTGCCAGCAGCTTTTCGCAGATAAATAACTATGGCTACACCTTC.

The genes are TRBV6-6 and TRBJ2-7; 7 bases are a match to TRBD1. This CDR3 contains 13 residues. Per the germline V gene, CDR1 is MNHNY and CDR2 is SVGAGI (reference sequence). The V and J ends lost 6 bases and 4 bases, in that order; junction bases with no gene match: 6. CDR3 residues: CASSGTEGYEQYF. CDR3 bases: TGTGCCAGCAGCGGGACAGAAGGTTACGAGCAGTACTTC.

J is TRBJ2-1 and V is TRBV4-3; 14 bases fit TRBD2. The germline gives CDR1 LGHNA, CDR2 YSLEER. Trimming cost V 2 bases and J 3 bases; bases outside gene matches: 9. The CDR3 loop spans 19 amino acids. This CDR3 is CASSQNYGTSGGFYNEQFF. CDR3 nucleotides: TGCGCCAGCAGCCAAAACTATGGGACTAGCGGGGGTTTCTACAATGAGCAGTTCTTC.

The chain employs TRBV9 and TRBJ2-1; no reliable D call. The CDR3 length is 12 residues. V was shortened by 0 bases and J by 9 bases, with 7 bases between the two germline ends. CDR1 SGDLS and CDR2 YYNGEE come from the germline V gene. The CDR3 protein is CASSVEAGEQFF. The CDR3 region has the DNA TGTGCCAGCAGCGTAGAAGCAGGTGAGCAGTTCTTC.

The chain joins TRBV16 to TRBJ1-1; D might be TRBD1 (5 bases). CDR3 size: 12 residues. With 4 bases removed from V and 11 bases from J, the gap between germline ends came to 14 bases. Germline V gene data show CDR1 as KGHSY and CDR2 as FQNENV. The CDR3 protein is CASSPEAGRAFF. Written as DNA, the CDR3 is TGTGCCAGCAGCCCCGAGGCAGGGCGTGCTTTCTTT.

The genes are TRBV19 and TRBJ1-4, with D perhaps matching TRBD1 (6 bases). The CDR3 is made up of 16 amino acids. Germline assignment: CDR1 LNHDA and CDR2 SQIVND (reference sequence). V was shortened by 6 bases and J by 3 bases, with 17 bases between the two germline ends. CDR3 DNA sequence: TGTGCCAGTAGCGCGCTCAGGGGCTTTGCTAATGAAAAACTGTTTTTT. Its translation: CASSALRGFANEKLFF. The full variable domain, completed using reference TRBV19 and TRBJ1-4, is DGGITQSPKYLFRKEGQNVTLSCEQNLNHDAMYWYRQDPGQGLRLIYYSQIVNDFQKGDIAEGYSVSREKKESFPLTVTSAQKNPTAFYLCASSALRGFANEKLFFGSGTQLSVL.

The V and J genes are TRBV25-1 and TRBJ2-1, with D unclear. The CDR3 has 17 residues. Deletions cut 2 bases from V and 0 bases from J, with 14 bases between. Germline CDR1 MGHDK, CDR2 SYGVNS. For the CDR3, the DNA is TGTGCCAGCAGTGAAGGGTGGCGGCCCAGCTCCTACAATGAGCAGTTCTTC. Amino acid sequence: CASSEGWRPSSYNEQFF.

The chain links TRBV27 to TRBJ2-1; 10 bases match TRBD2. The CDR3 loop spans 17 amino acids. The V gene end was trimmed by 2 bases and the J gene end by 3 bases; junction bases not matched to a gene: 7. Germline V CDR1 and CDR2: MNHEY, SMNVEV (reference sequence). CDR3 DNA sequence: TGTGCCAGCAGTTTAATCGTCCTAGCGGGAGACTACAATGAGCAGTTCTTC. Residues: CASSLIVLAGDYNEQFF.